The sequence of this TCR beta chain was determined in a study of radiation and T cells in renal cell carcinoma. CDR1 is MDHEN and CDR2 is SYDVKM in the germline V gene. The CDR3 has 13 residues. V shed 1 base and J 10 bases; nucleotides not matched to a gene: 2. The time point here: blood 4 weeks post-SBRT, at nephrectomy. Treatment in this sample: 15 Gy SBRT to primary tumor, nephrectomy 4 weeks later. Nephrectomy followed 15 Gy stereotactic body radiation by 4 weeks. Radiation-treated patients gave blood at baseline, week 2 and week 4. The patient's renal cell carcinoma had clear cell pathology. Clones were sequenced by immunoSEQ multiplex PCR, and TCRdb holds only the in-frame ones, with some missing. Of 75,000 to 95,000 clones detected, about 82% appear once; the ten largest clones hold roughly a tenth. Study-wide results and caveats: Top tumor clonotypes rose in blood 2 weeks post-radiation, then contracted.

This clone has more than one count but fewer than ten. Its antigen is unknown. The input for sequencing was blood, taken from a patient whose treatment included radiotherapy and nephrectomy. The origin of this receptor is a man aged 50 to 59 with renal cell carcinoma. The rearrangement links TRBV28 to TRBJ1-1; 11 nucleotides agree with TRBD1. Here the CDR3 DNA reads TGTGCCAGCAGTTTATTAGGACAGGGGGCAGCTTTCTTT. Its translation: CASSLLGQGAAFF.